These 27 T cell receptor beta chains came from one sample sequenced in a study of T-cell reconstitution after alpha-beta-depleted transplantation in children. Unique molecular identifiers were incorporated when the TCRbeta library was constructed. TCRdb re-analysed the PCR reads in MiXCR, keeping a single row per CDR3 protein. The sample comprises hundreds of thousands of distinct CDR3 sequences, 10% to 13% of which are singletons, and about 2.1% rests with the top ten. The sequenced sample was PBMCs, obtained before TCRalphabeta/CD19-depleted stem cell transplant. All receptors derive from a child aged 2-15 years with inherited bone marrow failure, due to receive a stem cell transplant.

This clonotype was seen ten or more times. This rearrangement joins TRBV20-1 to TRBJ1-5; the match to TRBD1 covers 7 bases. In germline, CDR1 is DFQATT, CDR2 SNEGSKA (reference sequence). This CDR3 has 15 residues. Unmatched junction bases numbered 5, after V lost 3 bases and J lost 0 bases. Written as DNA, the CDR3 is TGCAGTGCTAGGACGACAGGGTTTAGCAATCAGCCCCAGCATTTT. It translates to CSARTTGFSNQPQHF.

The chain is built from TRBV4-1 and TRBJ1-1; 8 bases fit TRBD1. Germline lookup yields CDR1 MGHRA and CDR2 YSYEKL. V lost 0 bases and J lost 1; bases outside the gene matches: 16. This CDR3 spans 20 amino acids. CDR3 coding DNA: TGCGCCAGCAGCCAAGATTCCCTTTTCGGCAGGGGGCGAGGGAACACTGAAGCTTTCTTT. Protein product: CASSQDSLFGRGRGNTEAFF.

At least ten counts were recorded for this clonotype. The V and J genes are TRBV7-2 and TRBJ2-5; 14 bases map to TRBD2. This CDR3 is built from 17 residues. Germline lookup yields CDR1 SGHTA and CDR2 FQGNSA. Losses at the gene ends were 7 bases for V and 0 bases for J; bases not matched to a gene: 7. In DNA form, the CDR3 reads TGTGCCAGCACCAGACTAGCGGGAGGGGGGTACCAAGAGACCCAGTACTTC. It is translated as CASTRLAGGGYQETQYF.

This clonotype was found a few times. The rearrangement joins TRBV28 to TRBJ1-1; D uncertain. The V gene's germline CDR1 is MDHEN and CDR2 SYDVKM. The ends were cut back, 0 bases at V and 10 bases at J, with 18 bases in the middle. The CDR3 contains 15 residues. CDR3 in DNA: TGTGCCAGCAGTTTATGGGCGGCAGCTAAGTACCTAGCTTTCTTT. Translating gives CASSLWAAAKYLAFF. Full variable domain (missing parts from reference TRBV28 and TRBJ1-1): DVKVTQSSRYLVKRTGEKVFLECVQDMDHENMFWYRQDPGLGLRLIYFSYDVKMKEKGDIPEGYSVSREKKERFSLILESASTNQTSMYLCASSLWAAAKYLAFFGQGTRLTVV.

The CDR3 DNA reads TGTGCCAGCAGCTTAGAGGGGGGACAGGCTAAGTATTCCCGCGAGCAGTACTTC. Translated: CASSLEGGQAKYSREQYF. This chain links TRBV11-2 with TRBJ2-7; 8 bases line up with TRBD1. This CDR3 region has 18 residues. After removal of 0 bases from V and 6 bases from J, the junction contained 16 bases not matched to a gene. The germline CDR1 and CDR2 sequences are SGHAT and FQNNGV.

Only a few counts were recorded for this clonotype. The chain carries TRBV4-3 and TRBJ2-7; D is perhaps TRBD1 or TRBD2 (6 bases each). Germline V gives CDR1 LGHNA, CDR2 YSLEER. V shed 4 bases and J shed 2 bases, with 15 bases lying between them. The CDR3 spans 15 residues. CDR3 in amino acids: CASSPTGTPPYEQYF. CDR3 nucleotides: TGCGCCAGCAGCCCCACAGGGACTCCTCCCTACGAGCAGTACTTC.

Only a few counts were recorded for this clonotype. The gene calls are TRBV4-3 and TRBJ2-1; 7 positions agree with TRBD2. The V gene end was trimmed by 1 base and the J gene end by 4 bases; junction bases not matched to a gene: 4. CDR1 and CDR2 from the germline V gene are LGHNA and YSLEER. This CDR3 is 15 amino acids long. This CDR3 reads CASSQAPSGYNEQFF. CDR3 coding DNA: TGCGCCAGCAGCCAAGCCCCTAGCGGTTACAATGAGCAGTTCTTC.

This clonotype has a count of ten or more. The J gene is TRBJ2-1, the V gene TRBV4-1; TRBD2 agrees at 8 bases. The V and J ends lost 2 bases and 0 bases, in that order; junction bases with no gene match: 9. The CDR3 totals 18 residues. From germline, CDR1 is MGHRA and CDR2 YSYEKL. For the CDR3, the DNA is TGCGCCAGCAGCCAAACCCAACTAGCGGCAAACTCCTACAATGAGCAGTTCTTC. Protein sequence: CASSQTQLAANSYNEQFF.

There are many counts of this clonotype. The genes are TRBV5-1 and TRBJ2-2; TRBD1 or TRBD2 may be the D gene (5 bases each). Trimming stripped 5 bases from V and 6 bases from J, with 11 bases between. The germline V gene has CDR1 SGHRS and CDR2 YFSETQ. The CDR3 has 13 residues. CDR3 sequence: CASRPPGPGELFF. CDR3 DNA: TGCGCCAGCAGGCCCCCGGGGCCCGGGGAGCTGTTTTTT.

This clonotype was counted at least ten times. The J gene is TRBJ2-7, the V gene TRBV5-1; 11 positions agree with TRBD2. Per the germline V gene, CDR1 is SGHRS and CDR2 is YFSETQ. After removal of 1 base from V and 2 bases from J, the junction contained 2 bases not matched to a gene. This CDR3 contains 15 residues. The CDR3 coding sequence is TGCGCCAGCAGCTTGCCTAGCGGGAGGACCTACGAGCAGTACTTC. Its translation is CASSLPSGRTYEQYF.

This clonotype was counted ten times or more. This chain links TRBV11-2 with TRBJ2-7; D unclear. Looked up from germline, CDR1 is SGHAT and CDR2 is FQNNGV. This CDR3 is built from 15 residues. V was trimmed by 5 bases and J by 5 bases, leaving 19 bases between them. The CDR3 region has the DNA TGTGCCAGCAGCCAACCGTGGGCTCTAGAACACGAGCAGTACTTC. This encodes CASSQPWALEHEQYF.

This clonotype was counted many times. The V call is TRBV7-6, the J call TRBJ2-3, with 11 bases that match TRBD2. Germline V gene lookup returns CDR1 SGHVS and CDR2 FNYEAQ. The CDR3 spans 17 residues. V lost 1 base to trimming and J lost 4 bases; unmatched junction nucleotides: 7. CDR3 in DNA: TGTGCCAGCAGCTTAGTTATGGGACTAGCGGCTTCAGATACGCAGTATTTT. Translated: CASSLVMGLAASDTQYF. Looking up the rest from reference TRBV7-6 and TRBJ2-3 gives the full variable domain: GAGVSQSPRYKVTKRGQDVALRCDPISGHVSLYWYRQALGQGPEFLTYFNYEAQQDKSGLPNDRFSAERPEGSISTLTIQRTEQRDSAMYRCASSLVMGLAASDTQYFGPGTRLTVL.

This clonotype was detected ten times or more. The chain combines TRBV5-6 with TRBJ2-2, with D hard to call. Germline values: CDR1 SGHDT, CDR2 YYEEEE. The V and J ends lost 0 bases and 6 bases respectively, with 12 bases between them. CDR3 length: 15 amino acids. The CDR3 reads CASSLVSSLAGELFF. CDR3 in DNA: TGTGCCAGCAGCTTGGTGTCGTCTCTAGCCGGGGAGCTGTTTTTT.

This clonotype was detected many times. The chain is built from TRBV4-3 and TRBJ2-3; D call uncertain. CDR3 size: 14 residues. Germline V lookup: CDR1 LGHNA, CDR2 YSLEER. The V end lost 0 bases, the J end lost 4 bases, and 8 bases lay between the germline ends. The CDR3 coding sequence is TGCGCCAGCAGCCAAGATAGAACGTCAGATACGCAGTATTTT. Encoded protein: CASSQDRTSDTQYF.

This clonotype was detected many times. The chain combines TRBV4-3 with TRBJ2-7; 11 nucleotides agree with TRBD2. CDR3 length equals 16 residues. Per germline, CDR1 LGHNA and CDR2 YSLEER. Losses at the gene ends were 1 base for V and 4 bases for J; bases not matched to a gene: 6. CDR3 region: CASSQVATSGGYEQYF. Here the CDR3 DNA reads TGCGCCAGCAGCCAAGTCGCCACTAGCGGGGGATACGAGCAGTACTTC.

Written as DNA, the CDR3 is TGCAGCGTTGTAAGACAGTTAGTCACAGATACGCAGTATTTT. Translated, it gives CSVVRQLVTDTQYF. This rearrangement joins TRBV29-1 to TRBJ2-3, with D possibly being TRBD1 (5 bases). CDR3 length: 14 residues. V lost 4 bases, J lost 2 bases, and 13 bases lay in between. CDR1 SQVTM and CDR2 ANQGSEA come from the germline V gene.

CDR3 loop: CASSPWGPPTPDGYTF. DNA of the CDR3: TGTGCCAGCTCACCGTGGGGGCCTCCGACACCCGATGGCTACACCTTC. The rearrangement uses TRBV18 and TRBJ1-2; tentative D call: TRBD1 (6 bases). In germline, CDR1 is KGHSH, CDR2 LQKENI. Between the trimmed V and J ends, which lost 3 bases and 6 bases, there was a span of 20 bases. This CDR3 is built from 16 residues.

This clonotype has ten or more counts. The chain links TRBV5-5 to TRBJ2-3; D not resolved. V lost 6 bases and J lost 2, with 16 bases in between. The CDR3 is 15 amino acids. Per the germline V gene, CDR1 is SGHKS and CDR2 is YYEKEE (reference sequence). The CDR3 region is CASTSNPSVTDTQYF. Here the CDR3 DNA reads TGTGCCAGCACCTCGAATCCCTCCGTCACAGATACGCAGTATTTT.

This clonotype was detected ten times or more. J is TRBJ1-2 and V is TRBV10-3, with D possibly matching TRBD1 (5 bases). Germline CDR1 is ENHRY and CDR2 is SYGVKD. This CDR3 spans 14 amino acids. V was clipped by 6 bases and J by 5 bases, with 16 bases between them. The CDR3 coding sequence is TGTGCCATCAGGGGAACAAACGGGGGGTATGGCTACACCTTC. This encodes CAIRGTNGGYGYTF.

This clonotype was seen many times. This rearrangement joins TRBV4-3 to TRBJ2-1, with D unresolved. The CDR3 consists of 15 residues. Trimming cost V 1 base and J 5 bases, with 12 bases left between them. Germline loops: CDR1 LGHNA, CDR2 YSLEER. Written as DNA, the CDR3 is TGCGCCAGCAGCCAAGGTTCGGGCTTTCACAATGAGCAGTTCTTC. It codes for CASSQGSGFHNEQFF.

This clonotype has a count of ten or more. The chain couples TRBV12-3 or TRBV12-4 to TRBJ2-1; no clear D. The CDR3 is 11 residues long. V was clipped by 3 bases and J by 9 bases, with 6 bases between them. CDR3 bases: TGTGCCAGCAGTTTCAATGGTGAGCAGTTCTTC. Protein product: CASSFNGEQFF.

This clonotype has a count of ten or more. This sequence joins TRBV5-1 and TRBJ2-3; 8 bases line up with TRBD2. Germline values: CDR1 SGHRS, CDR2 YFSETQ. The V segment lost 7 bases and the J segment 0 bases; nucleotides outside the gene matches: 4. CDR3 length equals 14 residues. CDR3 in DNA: TGCGCCAGCGGGGGACTAGTCAGCACAGATACGCAGTATTTT. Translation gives CASGGLVSTDTQYF.

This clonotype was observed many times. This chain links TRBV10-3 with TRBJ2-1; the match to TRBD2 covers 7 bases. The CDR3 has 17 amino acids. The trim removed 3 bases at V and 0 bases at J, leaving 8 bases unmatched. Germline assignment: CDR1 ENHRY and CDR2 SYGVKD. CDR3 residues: CAISEGGSWDSYNEQFF. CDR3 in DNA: TGTGCCATCAGTGAAGGCGGGAGTTGGGACTCCTACAATGAGCAGTTCTTC.

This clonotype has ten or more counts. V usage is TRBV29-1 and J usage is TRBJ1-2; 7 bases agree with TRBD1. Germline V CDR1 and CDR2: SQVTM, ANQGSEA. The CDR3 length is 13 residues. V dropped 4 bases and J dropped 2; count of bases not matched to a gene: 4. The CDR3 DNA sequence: TGCAGCGTTGTAGGGGGCTCGAACTATGGCTACACCTTC. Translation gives CSVVGGSNYGYTF.

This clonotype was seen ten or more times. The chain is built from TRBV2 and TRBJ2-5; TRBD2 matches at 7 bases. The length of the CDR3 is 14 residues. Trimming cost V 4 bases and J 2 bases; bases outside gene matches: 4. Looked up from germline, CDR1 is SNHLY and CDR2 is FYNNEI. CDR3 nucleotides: TGTGCCAGCAGTGGGGGGAGGGTTCAAGAGACCCAGTACTTC. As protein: CASSGGRVQETQYF.

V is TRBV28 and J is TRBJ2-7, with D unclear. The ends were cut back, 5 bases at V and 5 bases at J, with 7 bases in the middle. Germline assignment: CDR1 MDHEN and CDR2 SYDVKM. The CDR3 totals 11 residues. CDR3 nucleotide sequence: TGTGCCAGCAGTATTCTCGACGAGCAGTACTTC. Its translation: CASSILDEQYF.

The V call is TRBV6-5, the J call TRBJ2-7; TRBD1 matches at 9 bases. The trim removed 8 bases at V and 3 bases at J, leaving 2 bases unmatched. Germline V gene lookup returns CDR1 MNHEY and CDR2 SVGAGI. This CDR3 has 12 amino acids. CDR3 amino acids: CASGTGYYEQYF. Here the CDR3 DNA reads TGTGCCAGCGGGACAGGGTACTACGAGCAGTACTTC.